The clone carrying this TCR beta chain appeared a few times. Its antigen is undetermined. These data come from a study of CD8 T cells in ankylosing spondylitis. Notes on the study in general: Ankylosing spondylitis blood seemed to carry a telltale TCR beta motif made of several highly homologous variants. Previous work reported some of these motif variants in the synovial fluid and blood of reactive arthritis. Disease-linked clones, CD8+, were relatively rare in peripheral blood.

Quantitative 5'-RACE with molecular barcodes was used to make the TCR beta libraries. TCRdb re-called the 5' RACE reads with MiXCR, one entry per CDR3 protein. The sample has 750,000 to 850,000 distinct CDR3 sequences, 12% seen once. This clonotype was obtained from a male donor with ankylosing spondylitis. The material sequenced was blood, either unsorted or a sorted T cell fraction (not recorded which).

The CDR3 is CASSKEGVTDTQYF. The DNA of the CDR3 is TGTGCCAGCAGCAAGGAGGGGGTCACAGATACGCAGTATTTT. The rearrangement links TRBV7-2 to TRBJ2-3, with D possibly being TRBD1 or TRBD2 (6 bases each). The CDR3 consists of 14 residues. V was trimmed by 5 bases and J by 2 bases, leaving 11 bases between them. Germline V gene lookup returns CDR1 SGHTA and CDR2 FQGNSA.